The 10 T cell receptor beta chains in this list originate from one sample, sequenced in a study of T cells in Graves' hyperthyroidism and ophthalmopathy (dated by TCRdb to about 2019). Library method: multiplex PCR. The sequencer was an Illumina HiSeq 2000. The TCR beta CDR3 regions were amplified from the RNA transcripts. The TCR CDR3 was subjected to a first round of RT-PCR using the HTBI primer set and the Qiagen OneStep RT-PCR kit. TCRdb cleaned the public reads at Q25 with fastp, built clones with MiXCR and kept in-frame beta chains. CDR3 protein sequences are deduplicated, and each keeps its most common genes and DNA. This sample gives about 620,000 distinct CDR3 sequences in total; roughly 16% of them show up just once. The ten top clones hold around 4% of the sample. Sequenced input: blood. These receptors all stem from a woman aged 30 to 39 with Graves' hyperthyroidism.

The sample holds many counts of this clonotype. The V gene is TRBV27, the J gene TRBJ2-7, with 9 bases identical to TRBD2. This CDR3 has 15 residues. Germline assignment: CDR1 MNHEY and CDR2 SMNVEV (reference sequence). Trimming took 4 bases from V and 3 from J; bases not matched to a gene: 7. CDR3 bases: TGTGCCAGCAGTTCGTGGGGTAGCGGGAGCTACGAGCAGTACTTC. It encodes CASSSWGSGSYEQYF.

This clonotype showed up just a few times. J is TRBJ1-1 and V is TRBV28; D is undetermined. Germline CDR1 is MDHEN and CDR2 is SYDVKM. Trimming took off 2 bases at V and 7 bases at J, with 14 bases between the two ends. CDR3 length: 14 amino acids. Written as DNA, the CDR3 is TGTGCCAGCAGTTTAGCCCAGGAAGTTAATGAAGCTTTCTTT. This translates into CASSLAQEVNEAFF.

This clonotype was found a few times. This sequence joins TRBV27 and TRBJ1-4; tentatively, D is TRBD1 (6 bases). This CDR3 has 13 residues. Per germline, CDR1 MNHEY and CDR2 SMNVEV (reference sequence). Trimming pared 8 bases from V and 8 bases from J, leaving 15 bases between. The CDR3 coding sequence is TGTGCCAGCTTCGACAGGACTTACGAAAAACTGTTTTTT. This codes for CASFDRTYEKLFF.

Details on this clonotype: One end of the junction fails to match germline, which may point to a read error. J is TRBJ2-3 and V is TRBV2; 8 bases align to TRBD2. Germline values: CDR1 SNHLY, CDR2 FYNNEI. The CDR3 totals 15 residues. The CDR3 loop reads CASSAAGGQTDTRYF. The CDR3 nucleotides are TGTGCCAGCAGTGCTGCGGGAGGACAAACAGATACGCGGTATTTT.

This clonotype was recorded at least ten times. The gene calls are TRBV6-1 and TRBJ1-3; the match to TRBD1 covers 8 bases. From germline, CDR1 is MNHNS and CDR2 SASEGT. The ends lost 8 bases at V and 4 bases at J; junction bases unmatched: 7. The CDR3 runs 14 residues. The CDR3 coding sequence is TGTGCCAGCTCAACTCAGGGGGCAGGAAACACCATATATTTT. Translation: CASSTQGAGNTIYF.

The genes are TRBV29-1 and TRBJ2-5, with 8 positions matching TRBD1. CDR1 and CDR2 (germline): SQVTM, ANQGSEA. The CDR3 spans 13 residues. J was trimmed by 5 bases and V by 6 bases; bases with no gene match: 8. CDR3 sequence reads: CSVDKTGAETQYF. The CDR3 coding sequence is TGCAGCGTAGACAAGACAGGGGCGGAGACCCAGTACTTC.

Only a few counts were recorded for this clonotype. The chain links TRBV27 to TRBJ1-6; D gene ambiguous. The CDR3 extends over 16 amino acids. Trimming removed 0 bases at V and 5 bases at J, with 11 bases between. Germline CDR1 is MNHEY and CDR2 is SMNVEV (reference sequence). The CDR3: CASSLSGGPNNSPLHF. The CDR3, as DNA: TGTGCCAGCAGTTTATCAGGAGGGCCGAATAATTCACCCCTCCACTTT.

This clonotype was detected many times. This sequence joins TRBV30 and TRBJ2-5, with 7 nucleotides matching TRBD2. CDR1 and CDR2 from the germline V gene are GTSNPN and SVGIG (reference sequence). This CDR3 comprises 15 residues. V lost 1 base to trimming and J lost 0 bases; unmatched junction nucleotides: 5. The CDR3, as DNA: TGTGCCTGGAGTGAGGGTAGCGGGTACCAAGAGACCCAGTACTTC. Translating it yields CAWSEGSGYQETQYF.

Ten or more counts support this clonotype. This chain connects TRBV29-1 to TRBJ1-2, with TRBD1 matching 8 bases. The CDR3 sequence is 12 residues long. Germline CDR1 SQVTM, CDR2 ANQGSEA. V trimming: 6 bases; J trimming: 3 bases; junction bases outside the gene matches: 3. This CDR3 reads CSVIQGDYGYTF. In DNA, the CDR3 is TGCAGCGTCATACAGGGGGACTATGGCTACACCTTC.

This clonotype has at least ten counts. The V and J genes are TRBV20-1 and TRBJ1-1; TRBD1 matches 9 bases. Germline V CDR1 and CDR2: DFQATT, SNEGSKA (reference sequence). The trim removed 6 bases at V and 1 base at J, leaving 3 bases unmatched. The length of the CDR3 is 13 residues. The CDR3 region has the DNA TGCAGTGCCAAGGACAGGGGGAACACTGAAGCTTTCTTT. This gives the protein CSAKDRGNTEAFF.